This entry is about one TCR beta chain. What it binds is unknown. This entry comes from a study of siplizumab effects on memory and regulatory T cells. Study results and limitations: Sequences below about 10^-5 frequency were poorly captured, limiting mapping of alloreactive clones.

CDR1 SGHAT and CDR2 FQNNGV come from the germline V gene. Trimming removed 3 bases from V and 6 bases from J; junction bases left unmatched: 2. The CDR3 length is 14 residues. Assay: immunoSEQ multiplex PCR; the TCRdb copy retains only in-frame clones and omits some. The sample contains about 50,000 clones, roughly 87% of which appear only once. The sequence came from a human donor in good health. Sequences were obtained from naive CD8+ T cells sorted from blood. This chain links TRBV11-2 with TRBJ2-1, with 10 bases fitting TRBD1. In nucleotides, the CDR3 is TGTGCCAGCAGCTTGGGGGACAGGGGCAATGAGCAGTTCTTC. As protein: CASSLGDRGNEQFF.